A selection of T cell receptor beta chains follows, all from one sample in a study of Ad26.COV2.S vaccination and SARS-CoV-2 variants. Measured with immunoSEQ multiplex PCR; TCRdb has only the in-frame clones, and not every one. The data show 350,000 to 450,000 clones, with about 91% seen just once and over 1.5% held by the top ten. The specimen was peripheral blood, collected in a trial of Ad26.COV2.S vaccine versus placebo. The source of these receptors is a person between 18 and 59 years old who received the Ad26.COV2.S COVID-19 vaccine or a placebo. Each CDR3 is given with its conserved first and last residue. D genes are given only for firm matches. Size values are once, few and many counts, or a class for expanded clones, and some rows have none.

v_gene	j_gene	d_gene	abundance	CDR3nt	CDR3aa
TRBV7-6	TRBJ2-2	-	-	TGTGCCAGCAGCTTACTCCCGGGAGTGACGGCCGGGGAGCTGTTTTTT	CASSLLPGVTAGELFF
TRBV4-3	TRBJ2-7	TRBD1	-	TGCGCCAGCAGCCAGGCGGACAGGGGAGGGTACGAGCAGTACTTC	CASSQADRGGYEQYF
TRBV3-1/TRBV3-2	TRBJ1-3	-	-	TGTGCCAGCAGCCAAGTCGGAAACACCATATATTTT	CASSQVGNTIYF
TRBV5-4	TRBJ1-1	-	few	TGTGCCAGCAGCTTGGGGGTGGGGGACACTGAAGCTTTCTTT	CASSLGVGDTEAFF
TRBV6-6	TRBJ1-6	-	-	TGTGCCAGCAGTCCCGAGATCTATAATTCACCCCTCCACTTT	CASSPEIYNSPLHF
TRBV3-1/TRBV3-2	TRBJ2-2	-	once	TGTGCCAGCAGCCTACAGGGATACACCGGGGAGCTGTTTTTT	CASSLQGYTGELFF
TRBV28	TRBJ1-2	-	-	TGTGCCAGCAGTTTAACAGGGTTCTATGGCTACACCTTC	CASSLTGFYGYTF
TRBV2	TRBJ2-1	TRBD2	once	TGTGCCAGCACCATGCGAGTAGCGGGAGAGTATGAGCAGTTCTTC	CASTMRVAGEYEQFF
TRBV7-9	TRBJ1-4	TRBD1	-	TGTGCCAGCAGCTACCAGGGGGGGGCGACTAATGAAAAACTGTTTTTT	CASSYQGGATNEKLFF
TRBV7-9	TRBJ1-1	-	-	TGTGCCAGCAGCTTAGAACAGTTATACACTGAAGCTTTCTTT	CASSLEQLYTEAFF
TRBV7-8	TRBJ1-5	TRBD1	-	TGTGCCAGCGGCCGCAGGGGGAGGGAGGCAAGCAATCAGCCCCAGCATTTT	CASGRRGREASNQPQHF
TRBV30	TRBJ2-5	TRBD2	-	TGTGCCTGGAGTCAGGGACTAGCGGGTGGGTACCAAGAGACCCAGTACTTC	CAWSQGLAGGYQETQYF
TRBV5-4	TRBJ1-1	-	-	TGTGCCAGCAGCTTGGATCAGGTCTGGGACACTGAAGCTTTCTTT	CASSLDQVWDTEAFF
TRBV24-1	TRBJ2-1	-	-	TGTGCCACCAGTGATTTAGCTGGCTGGCAGTTCTTC	CATSDLAGWQFF
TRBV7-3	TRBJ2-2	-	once	TGTGCCAGCAGCCCTCCCCACGGGTCAGGTACCACCACCGGGGAGCTGTTTTTT	CASSPPHGSGTTTGELFF
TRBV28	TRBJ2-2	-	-	TGTGCCAGCCGCGTGAGCGGGGAGCTGTTTTTT	CASRVSGELFF
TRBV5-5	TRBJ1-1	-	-	TGTGCCAGCAGCTTGGTGCGCGGTGCGAACACTGAAGCTTTCTTT	CASSLVRGANTEAFF
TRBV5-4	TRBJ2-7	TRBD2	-	TGTGCCAGCAGCTTGAGGTTGGCGGGAGCCCCTACGAAGCAGTACTTC	CASSLRLAGAPTKQYF
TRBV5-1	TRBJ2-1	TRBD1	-	TGCGCCAGCAGCCGGGACAGGGGGGAATACAATGAGCAGTTCTTC	CASSRDRGEYNEQFF